These 25 T cell receptor beta chains were sequenced from one sample in a study of Siglec-9 on CD8 T cells in melanoma. Produced via immunoSEQ multiplex PCR; TCRdb's table is partial and in-frame only. The repertoire holds 25,000 to 30,000 clones, with about 80% as singletons. Material for sequencing was Siglec-9- CD8+ T cells sorted from blood. Receptor source: a human donor in good health.

This chain uses TRBV5-1 with TRBJ2-7; 7 nucleotides match TRBD1. The germline CDR1 and CDR2 sequences are SGHRS and YFSETQ. The CDR3 totals 15 residues. V trimming: 5 bases; J trimming: 2 bases; junction bases outside the gene matches: 10. CDR3 sequence reads: CASRHGQAETYEQYF. In DNA form, the CDR3 reads TGCGCCAGCAGGCATGGACAGGCTGAAACCTACGAGCAGTACTTC.

The table lists this clone with a count of one. The chain links TRBV27 to TRBJ1-1, with D tentatively TRBD1 (6 bases). CDR3 length: 15 residues. V lost 0 bases, J lost 0 bases, and 8 bases lay in between. Per the germline V gene, CDR1 is MNHEY and CDR2 is SMNVEV (reference sequence). CDR3 sequence reads: CASSLSRGVNTEAFF. The DNA for the CDR3 is TGTGCCAGCAGTTTATCAAGGGGGGTGAACACTGAAGCTTTCTTT.

CDR3: CSVEHRPPYGYTF. CDR3 DNA sequence: TGCAGCGTTGAACACAGGCCCCCCTATGGCTACACCTTC. V and J are TRBV29-1 and TRBJ1-2; tentative D call: TRBD1 (5 bases). This CDR3 spans 13 amino acids. Germline loops: CDR1 SQVTM, CDR2 ANQGSEA. V was clipped by 2 bases and J by 4 bases, with 11 bases between them.

This chain links TRBV5-1 with TRBJ2-1; D perhaps matches TRBD2 (5 bases). The CDR3 totals 15 residues. V was cut by 2 bases and J by 7 bases, with 16 bases left in between. The V gene's germline CDR1 is SGHRS and CDR2 YFSETQ. The CDR3 region is CASSLKAASDNEQFF. CDR3 DNA sequence: TGCGCCAGCAGCTTAAAAGCGGCCTCTGATAATGAGCAGTTCTTC.

CDR3 sequence: CASSPTGRFYYGYTF. CDR3 in DNA: TGTGCCAGCAGTCCGACAGGGCGTTTTTACTATGGCTACACCTTC. The chain employs TRBV28 and TRBJ1-2; 7 nucleotides match TRBD1. With 5 bases clipped from V and 3 bases from J, the junction kept 9 bases outside the gene matches. In germline, CDR1 is MDHEN, CDR2 SYDVKM. The CDR3 covers 15 residues.

The chain links TRBV7-6 to TRBJ1-6; D unclear. Germline CDR1 reads SGHVS; CDR2 reads FNYEAQ. V shed 5 bases and J shed 0 bases, with 11 bases lying between them. The CDR3 extends over 16 amino acids. The CDR3 DNA sequence: TGTGCCAGCAGCCCCTATAGCAGCTCCTATAATTCACCCCTCCACTTT. Protein sequence: CASSPYSSSYNSPLHF.

This clone was seen more than once but under ten times. The V call is TRBV7-9, the J call TRBJ1-2; 8 bases line up with TRBD1. Germline CDR1 and CDR2: SEHNR and FQNEAQ (reference sequence). The V gene end was trimmed by 6 bases and the J gene end by 2 bases; junction bases not matched to a gene: 8. The CDR3 has 15 residues. The CDR3 DNA reads as TGTGCCAGCAGTCGACACGGACAGGGAAACTATGGCTACACCTTC. It codes for CASSRHGQGNYGYTF.

This clone has more than one count but fewer than ten. CDR3 protein: CASSSGGLAKNIQYF. The CDR3 DNA follows: TGTGCCAGCAGCTCCGGAGGTCTAGCCAAAAACATTCAGTACTTC. This rearrangement joins TRBV7-9 to TRBJ2-4, with a tentative D call TRBD2 (5 bases). The CDR3 is 15 amino acids. Germline V gene data show CDR1 as SEHNR and CDR2 as FQNEAQ (reference sequence). V gave up 4 bases and J gave up 0 bases, with 10 bases separating them.

The gene calls are TRBV7-8 and TRBJ2-1; TRBD2 is a possible D gene (5 bases). Germline V lookup: CDR1 SGHVS, CDR2 FQNEAQ. V was shortened by 1 base and J by 6 bases, with 13 bases between the two germline ends. The CDR3 runs 15 residues. The CDR3 coding sequence is TGTGCCAGCAGCTTAGTCGGGGTAACGTTCAATGAGCAGTTCTTC. Protein product: CASSLVGVTFNEQFF. Variable domain in full (rest from reference TRBV7-8 and TRBJ2-1): GAGVSQSPRYKVAKRGQDVALRCDPISGHVSLFWYQQALGQGPEFLTYFQNEAQLDKSGLPSDRFFAERPEGSVSTLKIQRTQQEDSAVYLCASSLVGVTFNEQFFGPGTRLTVL.

The chain employs TRBV2 and TRBJ1-1; D is unclear. The germline CDR1 and CDR2 sequences are SNHLY and FYNNEI. This CDR3 has 15 residues. The V end lost 6 bases, the J end lost 4 bases, and 18 bases lay between the germline ends. The CDR3 DNA follows: TGTGCCAGCAGGGCCGGACCGTCCACGAGCACTGAAGCTTTCTTT. Residues: CASRAGPSTSTEAFF.

The V call is TRBV4-1, the J call TRBJ2-2; 9 bases map to TRBD2. CDR3 length: 16 residues. The J segment lost 3 bases and the V segment lost 4 bases, leaving 6 bases of the junction unmatched. CDR1 is MGHRA, CDR2 YSYEKL, per germline. The CDR3 region has the DNA TGCGCCAGCAGCCCGCGGCAGCGGGAGGACACCGGGGAGCTGTTTTTT. Amino acid sequence: CASSPRQREDTGELFF.

This clone was counted a few times. This rearrangement joins TRBV7-9 to TRBJ2-1, with D unresolved. Trimming pared 3 bases from V and 7 bases from J, leaving 19 bases between. Per germline, CDR1 SEHNR and CDR2 FQNEAQ (reference sequence). The CDR3 covers 16 residues. The CDR3 region has the DNA TGTGCCAGCAGCTTTTCTAATTGGGTCGGGTGGAATGAGCAGTTCTTC. Its translation: CASSFSNWVGWNEQFF.

This clone was found a few times. The genes are TRBV27 and TRBJ2-7; TRBD1 might be the D (5 bases). CDR3 length: 12 amino acids. The germline V and J ends were trimmed by 2 bases and 3 bases, with 5 bases remaining between them. Germline-derived CDR1 and CDR2 are MNHEY and SMNVEV (reference sequence). The CDR3 DNA is TGTGCCAGCAGTTTAGACAGCTACGAGCAGTACTTC. Amino acid sequence: CASSLDSYEQYF.

This rearrangement joins TRBV2 to TRBJ2-5, with 9 bases aligning to TRBD2. V lost 2 bases, J lost 2 bases, and 9 bases stayed unmatched. CDR1 is SNHLY and CDR2 is FYNNEI in the germline V gene. The CDR3 is 17 residues long. CDR3 loop: CASSERWAGGRQETQYF. The CDR3 DNA sequence: TGTGCCAGCAGTGAAAGGTGGGCGGGAGGGAGACAAGAGACCCAGTACTTC.

CDR3 region: CASRESQGYGYTF. CDR3 bases: TGTGCCAGCAGAGAATCACAGGGCTATGGCTACACCTTC. The chain carries TRBV9 and TRBJ1-2, with D perhaps TRBD1 (6 bases). CDR1 and CDR2 (germline): SGDLS, YYNGEE. The CDR3 is 13 residues long. The V end was cut by 5 bases, the J end by 4 bases, with 12 bases between. Looking up the rest from reference TRBV9 and TRBJ1-2 gives the full variable domain: DSGVTQTPKHLITATGQRVTLRCSPRSGDLSVYWYQQSLDQGLQFLIQYYNGEERAKGNILERFSAQQFPDLHSELNLSSLELGDSALYFCASRESQGYGYTFGSGTRLTVV.

The chain employs TRBV6-1 and TRBJ2-7; TRBD2 agrees at 7 bases. The CDR3 runs to 16 residues. Unmatched junction bases numbered 10, after V lost 1 base and J lost 4 bases. CDR1 is MNHNS and CDR2 is SASEGT in the germline V gene. The CDR3: CASSEEIAGARYEQYV. The CDR3, as DNA: TGTGCCAGCAGTGAAGAGATCGCGGGAGCCCGTTACGAGCAGTACGTC.

The chain recombines TRBV19 with TRBJ2-1, with 13 bases lining up with TRBD2. Per the germline V gene, CDR1 is LNHDA and CDR2 is SQIVND (reference sequence). The CDR3 covers 15 residues. V trimming: 9 bases; J trimming: 8 bases; junction bases outside the gene matches: 10. CDR3 amino acids: CASTYSGTSGDEQFF. In DNA, the CDR3 is TGTGCCAGCACATATTCCGGGACTAGCGGGGATGAGCAGTTCTTC.

This clone was detected a few times. V usage is TRBV7-9 and J usage is TRBJ1-1; 9 bases align to TRBD1. This CDR3 contains 15 residues. V trimming: 5 bases; J trimming: 5 bases; junction bases outside the gene matches: 9. The germline gives CDR1 SEHNR, CDR2 FQNEAQ (reference sequence). The CDR3 coding sequence is TGTGCCAGCAGCGAGGGACAGGGAAGCAAGACTGAAGCTTTCTTT. Translation: CASSEGQGSKTEAFF.

The chain joins TRBV9 to TRBJ1-2, with D perhaps TRBD1 (5 bases). Trimming took off 0 bases at V and 6 bases at J, with 18 bases between the two ends. The CDR3 has 16 amino acids. Germline CDR1 is SGDLS and CDR2 is YYNGEE. This CDR3 is CASSVDPQRGENGYTF. The CDR3 DNA reads TGTGCCAGCAGCGTAGACCCCCAAAGAGGGGAGAATGGCTACACCTTC.

V and J are TRBV7-2 and TRBJ1-5, with TRBD1 identical over 9 bases. The V gene end was trimmed by 5 bases and the J gene end by 4 bases; junction bases not matched to a gene: 9. Looked up from germline, CDR1 is SGHTA and CDR2 is FQGNSA. The CDR3 contains 16 residues. This CDR3 reads CASSRPGTGKNQPQHF. DNA of the CDR3: TGTGCCAGCAGCCGACCCGGGACAGGGAAAAATCAGCCCCAGCATTTT.

The CDR3 here is CASSPRTDELTQYF. The CDR3 nucleotides read TGTGCCAGCAGCCCCCGTACGGACGAATTGACCCAGTACTTC. The chain carries TRBV5-4 and TRBJ2-5; no reliable D call. Trimming took off 4 bases at V and 7 bases at J, with 17 bases between the two ends. Per germline, CDR1 SGHNT and CDR2 YYREEE (reference sequence). This CDR3 is built from 14 residues. Together with reference TRBV5-4 and TRBJ2-5, the CDR3 gives the full variable domain: ETGVTQSPTHLIKTRGQQVTLRCSSQSGHNTVSWYQQALGQGPQFIFQYYREEENGRGNFPPRFSGLQFPNYSSELNVNALELDDSALYLCASSPRTDELTQYFGPGTRLLVL.

In this sample, this clone turned up once. This chain connects TRBV9 to TRBJ2-7; D may match TRBD1 or TRBD2 (6 bases each). Trimming stripped 0 bases from V and 2 bases from J, with 12 bases between. This CDR3 region has 15 residues. The V gene's germline CDR1 is SGDLS and CDR2 YYNGEE. Here the CDR3 DNA reads TGTGCCAGCAGCGTAGGGGGGGCCAAAACCTACGAGCAGTACTTC. Translated, it gives CASSVGGAKTYEQYF. Together with reference TRBV9 and TRBJ2-7, the CDR3 gives the full variable domain: DSGVTQTPKHLITATGQRVTLRCSPRSGDLSVYWYQQSLDQGLQFLIQYYNGEERAKGNILERFSAQQFPDLHSELNLSSLELGDSALYFCASSVGGAKTYEQYFGPGTRLTVT.

The J gene is TRBJ2-3, the V gene TRBV7-9, with D possibly being TRBD2 (6 bases). The CDR3 is 16 amino acids. Germline values: CDR1 SEHNR, CDR2 FQNEAQ (reference sequence). Between the trimmed V and J ends, which lost 5 bases and 0 bases, there was a span of 15 bases. The CDR3 is CASSPPRGLSTDTQYF. The CDR3 bases are TGTGCCAGCAGCCCCCCGCGGGGACTTAGCACAGATACGCAGTATTTT.

As to this clone: This sample includes further DNA sequences coding for the same CDR3. The J gene is TRBJ1-5, the V gene TRBV4-1; D unresolved. Trimming cost V 1 base and J 0 bases, with 7 bases left between them. The CDR3 runs to 15 residues. Per germline, CDR1 MGHRA and CDR2 YSYEKL. CDR3 amino acids: CASSQVAGSNQPQHF. The CDR3 DNA follows: TGCGCCAGCAGCCAAGTTGCAGGTAGCAATCAGCCCCAGCATTTT.

This chain joins TRBV6-1 and TRBJ2-2, with a tentative D call TRBD2 (6 bases). This CDR3 is 15 amino acids long. V dropped 7 bases and J dropped 4 bases, with 16 bases sitting between them. Per germline, CDR1 MNHNS and CDR2 SASEGT. The CDR3 nucleotides are TGTGCCAGCACTCCGGGCAGGGAGGCCACCGGGGAGCTGTTTTTT. Its translation is CASTPGREATGELFF.